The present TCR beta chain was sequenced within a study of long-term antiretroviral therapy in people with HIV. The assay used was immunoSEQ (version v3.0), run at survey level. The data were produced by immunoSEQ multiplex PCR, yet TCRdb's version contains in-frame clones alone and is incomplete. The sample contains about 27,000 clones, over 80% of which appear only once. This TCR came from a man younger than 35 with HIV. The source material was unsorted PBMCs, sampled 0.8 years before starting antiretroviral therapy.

CDR3 residues: CASSQGGSGVYYGYTF. CDR3 nucleotides: TGTGCCAGCAGCCAAGGAGGATCTGGGGTATACTATGGCTACACCTTC. V is TRBV4-2 and J is TRBJ1-2; no reliable D call. The CDR3 is 16 residues long. Per germline, CDR1 LGHNA and CDR2 YNFKEQ. V was clipped by 1 base and J by 3 bases, with 15 bases between them.